The sequence of this T cell receptor (beta chain) was determined in a study of blood T cell repertoires in COVID-19. The wider study: Researchers got acute and convalescent COVID-19 samples from the United States, Italy and Spain.

Membership in each cohort depended on participant-reported clinical history. Libraries were prepared by immunoSEQ multiplex PCR; TCRdb keeps only in-frame clonotypes and omits some of them. This repertoire shows around 260,000 clones, 90% found once; its top ten account for about 1.1%. This CDR3 has 16 residues. V lost 0 bases, J lost 4 bases, and 13 bases lay in between. The germline V gene has CDR1 LNHNV and CDR2 YYDKDF (reference sequence). The sample consisted of PBMCs or T cells enriched from blood (not recorded which). The receptor comes from a woman in her 30s who had recovered from COVID-19. This chain links TRBV15 with TRBJ2-1; no clear D. The CDR3 here is CATSRDVSDFYNEQFF. The CDR3, as DNA: TGTGCCACCAGCAGAGATGTGTCAGACTTTTACAATGAGCAGTTCTTC.